Below are 3 T cell receptor beta chains sequenced from a single sample in a study of technical replicates of blood from four donors. TCRdb keeps only in-frame clones here, not all; method: immunoSEQ multiplex PCR. The data show about 71,000 clones, around nine tenths seen once. Sequences were obtained from PBMCs. These receptors were obtained from a human donor in good health. Some clones in this sample may be carry-over from other donors' samples.

The chain combines TRBV27 with TRBJ2-1; D gene uncertain. Germline V gene sequence: CDR1 MNHEY, CDR2 SMNVEV (reference sequence). The CDR3 consists of 11 residues. V dropped 5 bases and J dropped 8 bases, with 7 bases sitting between them. The CDR3 coding sequence is TGTGCCAGCAGTGACTTTGATGAGCAGTTCTTC. Its protein product is CASSDFDEQFF.

The chain has TRBV10-3 and TRBJ1-5; D remains unclear. Trimming took 7 bases from V and 0 from J, leaving 10 bases between them. Per the germline V gene, CDR1 is ENHRY and CDR2 is SYGVKD. The CDR3 extends over 14 amino acids. The CDR3 nucleotides are TGTGCCATCAAAGGTAGCGATAGCAATCAGCCCCAGCATTTT. Residues: CAIKGSDSNQPQHF.

CDR3 sequence (DNA): TGTGCCTGGACTAGCGGGAGGGTCACAGATACGCAGTATTTT. Translation: CAWTSGRVTDTQYF. The chain recombines TRBV30 with TRBJ2-3; 12 nucleotides agree with TRBD2. The V gene end was trimmed by 4 bases and the J gene end by 2 bases; junction bases not matched to a gene: 1. The germline V gene has CDR1 GTSNPN and CDR2 SVGIG (reference sequence). The CDR3 runs 14 residues.